Reported below is one T cell receptor beta chain. Its target is not known. Researchers ran the PCR with 60 Vbeta and 13 Jbeta primers. In the authors' workflow: A later analysis tallied about 80 million unique TCR beta chains, roughly 11 million of them shared. Measured with immunoSEQ multiplex PCR; TCRdb has only the in-frame clones, and not every one. The DNA was the basis for D and trimming; V, J and clone size are from that table. The sample holds 150,000 to 200,000 clones, 75% to 85% seen once. Germline V lookup: CDR1 SGHTA, CDR2 FQGNSA. The CDR3 covers 17 residues. V trimming: 1 base; J trimming: 4 bases; junction bases outside the gene matches: 11. This sample was included in a study of cytomegalovirus exposure and HLA in healthy donors. Notes on the study in general: A later analysis linked a missense variant in DCLRE1C to the trimming of TCR beta V and J genes. Cytomegalovirus association was listed for 150 or so TCR beta chains.

The chain recombines TRBV7-2 with TRBJ2-5; TRBD2 aligns across 8 bases. Sequenced input: PBMCs. The receptor was derived from a young woman in good health and CMV-seropositive. CDR3 sequence (DNA): TGTGCCAGCAGCTTAGGGTACGCCGGGGGGGCCTCAGAGACCCAGTACTTC. It translates to CASSLGYAGGASETQYF.